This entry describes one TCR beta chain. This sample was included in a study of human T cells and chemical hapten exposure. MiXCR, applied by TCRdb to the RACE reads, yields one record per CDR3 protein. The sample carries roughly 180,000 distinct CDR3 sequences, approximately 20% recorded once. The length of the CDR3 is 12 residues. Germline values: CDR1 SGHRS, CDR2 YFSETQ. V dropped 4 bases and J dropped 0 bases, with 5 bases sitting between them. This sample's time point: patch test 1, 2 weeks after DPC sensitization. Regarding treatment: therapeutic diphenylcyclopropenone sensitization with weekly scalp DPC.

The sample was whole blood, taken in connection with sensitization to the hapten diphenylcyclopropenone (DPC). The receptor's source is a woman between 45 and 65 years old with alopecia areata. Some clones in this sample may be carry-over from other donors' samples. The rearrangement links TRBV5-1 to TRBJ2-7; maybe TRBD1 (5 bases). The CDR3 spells CASSDSSYEQYF. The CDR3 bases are TGCGCCAGCAGCGACAGCTCCTACGAGCAGTACTTC.